This TCR beta chain was identified in a study of regulatory and conventional T cells in RAG deficiency. This clone appeared a single time. The table came from immunoSEQ multiplex PCR; TCRdb's copy has only in-frame clones and leaves some out. Of 7,300 or so clones listed, about 94% are singletons. Blood CD4+ CD25-high CD127-low regulatory T cells supplied the genomic DNA template. V shed 6 bases and J 2 bases; nucleotides not matched to a gene: 11. Per germline, CDR1 KGHSH and CDR2 LQKENI. This CDR3 spans 16 amino acids. Separately, the same data were catalogued under a study of regulatory T cells. That paper notes: The primer mix had 52 TRBV and 13 TRBJ primers.

The receptor was isolated from a human donor in good health. V gene TRBV18 combines with J gene TRBJ2-7; 9 bases agree with TRBD1. The sample consisted of CD127- CD25+ CD4+ Tregs sorted from blood. CDR3 in amino acids: CASSRAETGGPYEQYF. The CDR3 DNA is TGTGCCAGCTCGCGAGCGGAGACAGGGGGTCCCTACGAGCAGTACTTC.